Below are 28 T cell receptor beta chains sequenced from a single sample in a study of T-cell reconstitution after alpha-beta-depleted transplantation in children. A library of TCRbeta sequences, prepared with unique molecular identifiers, was generated. A single record per CDR3 protein comes from TCRdb applying MiXCR to the PCR reads. The table lists some 460,000 distinct CDR3 sequences, 15% to 20% of them singletons. This sample comprised PBMCs, mostly from graft donor cells, obtained 360 days after TCRalphabeta/CD19-depleted stem cell transplant. The receptors were sampled from a boy under three years old who had a stem cell transplant for Wiskott-Aldrich syndrome, so the T cells may come from the graft donor.

This clonotype was observed a handful of times. V gene TRBV12-3 or TRBV12-4 combines with J gene TRBJ1-4, with D maybe TRBD1 (6 bases). The CDR3 runs to 14 residues. V was cut by 3 bases and J by 7 bases, with 12 bases left in between. The DNA of the CDR3 is TGTGCCAGCAGTTTTAAGGGAGGGGGTGAAAAACTGTTTTTT. This translates into CASSFKGGGEKLFF.

This clonotype was observed at least ten times. CDR3 region: CASSYSRDRNQPQHF. As DNA, the CDR3 is TGTGCCAGCAGTTACTCGAGGGACAGAAATCAGCCCCAGCATTTT. J is TRBJ1-5 and V is TRBV6-5; 7 bases fit TRBD1. Germline V gene sequence: CDR1 MNHEY, CDR2 SVGAGI. The CDR3 runs 15 residues. V lost 0 bases, J lost 4 bases, and 3 bases stayed unmatched.

This clonotype was observed a handful of times. The chain combines TRBV24-1 with TRBJ1-1; 9 nucleotides align to TRBD1. V gave up 2 bases and J gave up 10 bases; unmatched junction bases: 10. Germline V CDR1 and CDR2: KGHDR, SFDVKD. The length of the CDR3 is 15 residues. The CDR3 nucleotides are TGTGCCACCAGTGATTCCGGGACAGGGTCGGACGTAGCTTTCTTT. It yields the protein CATSDSGTGSDVAFF.

This clonotype occurred a few times. This chain joins TRBV10-3 and TRBJ2-1, with a tentative D call TRBD1 (8 bases). Per the germline V gene, CDR1 is ENHRY and CDR2 is SYGVKD. V lost 6 bases and J 4 bases, leaving 16 bases between the germline ends. The CDR3 is 15 residues long. CDR3 DNA sequence: TGTGCCATCAGCGAATACAGGGGGGGATACAATGAGCAGTTCTTC. Encoded protein: CAISEYRGGYNEQFF.

The chain recombines TRBV5-6 with TRBJ2-2, with 10 nucleotides matching TRBD2. V shed 5 bases and J 2 bases; nucleotides not matched to a gene: 3. CDR1 and CDR2 (germline): SGHDT, YYEEEE. This CDR3 has 15 residues. In DNA, the CDR3 is TGTGCCAGCAGAGCGGGAGGGGAAAACACCGGGGAGCTGTTTTTT. Translated: CASRAGGENTGELFF.

The chain joins TRBV7-9 to TRBJ2-7; no firm D call. This CDR3 is built from 14 residues. Germline CDR1 reads SEHNR; CDR2 reads FQNEAQ (reference sequence). V lost 1 base and J 1 base, leaving 8 bases between the germline ends. CDR3 sequence: CASSLGADSYEQYF. The CDR3 DNA sequence: TGTGCCAGCAGCTTAGGTGCAGATTCCTACGAGCAGTACTTC. The complete variable domain, with remaining parts taken from reference TRBV7-9 and TRBJ2-7, reads DTGVSQNPRHKITKRGQNVTFRCDPISEHNRLYWYRQTLGQGPEFLTYFQNEAQLEKSRLLSDRFSAERPKGSFSTLEIQRTEQGDSAMYLCASSLGADSYEQYFGPGTRLTVT.

Here the CDR3 DNA reads TGTGCCAGCAGTGAGGTGAAGGGAGCAGGGGAGCAGTACTTC. The encoded protein is CASSEVKGAGEQYF. V and J are TRBV2 and TRBJ2-7, with D perhaps matching TRBD1 or TRBD2 (5 bases each). Germline loops: CDR1 SNHLY, CDR2 FYNNEI. The germline V and J ends were trimmed by 3 bases and 7 bases, with 16 bases remaining between them. The CDR3 has 14 amino acids.

This clonotype showed up just a few times. This rearrangement joins TRBV7-9 to TRBJ1-1; TRBD1 matches at 10 bases. The CDR3 runs 14 residues. Germline trimming cut 5 bases from V and 3 bases from J; bases unmatched to any gene: 3. Germline CDR1 reads SEHNR; CDR2 reads FQNEAQ (reference sequence). CDR3 protein: CASSKGTGDTEAFF. The CDR3 region has the DNA TGTGCCAGCAGCAAAGGGACAGGGGACACTGAAGCTTTCTTT.

This clonotype showed up just a few times. The gene calls are TRBV6-1 and TRBJ2-7; D possibly uses TRBD1 or TRBD2 (6 bases each). V lost 8 bases, J lost 2 bases, and 10 bases lay in between. Germline V CDR1 and CDR2: MNHNS, SASEGT. The CDR3 extends over 12 amino acids. CDR3 nucleotides: TGTGCCAGCGGGGGGCTGACCTACGAGCAGTACTTC. Amino acid sequence: CASGGLTYEQYF.

This clonotype was recorded a few times. This chain links TRBV12-3 or TRBV12-4 with TRBJ2-7; D tentatively reads TRBD1 or TRBD2 (6 bases each). The CDR3 totals 15 residues. Trimming removed 2 bases at V and 1 base at J, with 12 bases between. CDR3 nucleotides: TGTGCCAGCAGTTTAATGGTAGGGGGGTCCTACGAGCAGTACTTC. Translated: CASSLMVGGSYEQYF.

This clonotype has just a few counts. This chain links TRBV28 with TRBJ2-3; 11 nucleotides align to TRBD2. Trimming cost V 4 bases and J 2 bases; bases outside gene matches: 8. The V gene's germline CDR1 is MDHEN and CDR2 SYDVKM. The CDR3 sequence is 17 residues long. CDR3 bases: TGTGCCAGCAGTTCCCCGACTAGCGGGACTTACACAGATACGCAGTATTTT. It is translated as CASSSPTSGTYTDTQYF.

The sample holds a few counts of this clonotype. The CDR3 here is CASSQDRTGGTYEQYF. The DNA for the CDR3 is TGTGCCAGCAGCCAAGATAGGACAGGGGGAACCTACGAGCAGTACTTC. The chain recombines TRBV4-2 with TRBJ2-7; 10 positions agree with TRBD1. From germline, CDR1 is LGHNA and CDR2 YNFKEQ. V lost 0 bases to trimming and J lost 2 bases; unmatched junction nucleotides: 4. The CDR3 runs to 16 residues.

There are many counts of this clonotype. The chain uses TRBV5-1 and TRBJ2-2; 10 nucleotides line up with TRBD2. The CDR3 totals 16 residues. The trim removed 3 bases at V and 3 bases at J, leaving 5 bases unmatched. Germline CDR1 SGHRS, CDR2 YFSETQ. Here the CDR3 DNA reads TGCGCCAGCAGCTCAACCACTAGCGGGGACACCGGGGAGCTGTTTTTT. Translation gives CASSSTTSGDTGELFF.

Notes on this clonotype: A much larger clone differs from this one at a single base, so this may be a read error. The gene calls are TRBV12-3 or TRBV12-4 and TRBJ1-2; D is uncertain. There are 13 residues in the CDR3. Trimming removed 5 bases at V and 6 bases at J, with 13 bases between. The CDR3 region is CASSRSLDHGYTF. The CDR3 nucleotides are TGTGCCAGCAGTCGCTCCCTTGACCATGGCTACACCTTC.

The rearrangement uses TRBV2 and TRBJ2-1; the D is unclear. This CDR3 is built from 13 residues. Germline V gene sequence: CDR1 SNHLY, CDR2 FYNNEI. The V end lost 5 bases, the J end lost 4 bases, and 9 bases lay between the germline ends. CDR3 residues: CASSITVYNEQFF. Here the CDR3 DNA reads TGTGCCAGCAGTATAACCGTTTACAATGAGCAGTTCTTC.

The V call is TRBV2, the J call TRBJ1-4; possible D gene TRBD1, 6 bases. The CDR3 covers 15 residues. The germline gives CDR1 SNHLY, CDR2 FYNNEI. V lost 6 bases to trimming and J lost 8 bases, with 19 bases between them. The CDR3 sequence is CASRKSLKDREKLFF. As DNA, the CDR3 is TGTGCCAGCAGAAAATCCCTCAAGGACAGAGAAAAACTGTTTTTT.

This clonotype was seen a single time. The V gene is TRBV2, the J gene TRBJ1-2; D is uncertain. The CDR3 contains 13 residues. V gave up 1 base and J gave up 7 bases, with 10 bases separating them. The germline CDR1 and CDR2 sequences are SNHLY and FYNNEI. The chain's CDR3 is CASSEGKGFGYTF. The CDR3 nucleotides are TGTGCCAGCAGTGAAGGGAAAGGGTTTGGCTACACCTTC.

This clonotype occurred a few times. The chain recombines TRBV11-2 with TRBJ2-7; 9 nucleotides align to TRBD1. There are 16 residues in the CDR3. Trimming cost V 5 bases and J 2 bases; bases outside gene matches: 10. Germline loops: CDR1 SGHAT, CDR2 FQNNGV. CDR3 sequence reads: CASSRVMGQGPYEQYF. The CDR3 DNA reads TGTGCCAGCAGCCGTGTTATGGGACAGGGACCCTACGAGCAGTACTTC. The full variable domain, its missing parts supplied by reference TRBV11-2 and TRBJ2-7, is EAGVAQSPRYKIIEKRQSVAFWCNPISGHATLYWYQQILGQGPKLLIQFQNNGVVDDSQLPKDRFSAERLKGVDSTLKIQPAKLEDSAVYLCASSRVMGQGPYEQYFGPGTRLTVT.

The rearrangement joins TRBV5-1 to TRBJ2-7; weak D call: TRBD1 (5 bases). CDR3 length equals 14 residues. Germline CDR1 is SGHRS and CDR2 is YFSETQ. The V and J ends lost 1 base and 2 bases respectively, with 10 bases between them. The CDR3 protein is CASSLLDTTYEQYF. The CDR3 bases are TGCGCCAGCAGCTTGCTGGACACCACCTACGAGCAGTACTTC.

This clonotype was detected a few times. The chain employs TRBV18 and TRBJ2-7; D call uncertain. Trimming removed 0 bases from V and 3 bases from J, with 12 bases in between. The CDR3 is 15 residues long. CDR1 and CDR2 (germline): KGHSH, LQKENI. The CDR3 here is CASSPPSRSDYEQYF. The CDR3 coding sequence is TGTGCCAGCTCACCACCGAGCAGGTCGGACTACGAGCAGTACTTC.

V is TRBV24-1 and J is TRBJ2-1; 10 positions match TRBD1. Germline V gene data show CDR1 as KGHDR and CDR2 as SFDVKD. The CDR3 covers 15 residues. After removal of 4 bases from V and 12 bases from J, the junction contained 11 bases not matched to a gene. The chain's CDR3 is CATSERQGALWGQFF. For the CDR3, the DNA is TGTGCCACCAGTGAACGACAGGGGGCCCTCTGGGGGCAGTTCTTC.

This chain links TRBV5-1 with TRBJ2-2, with 12 nucleotides matching TRBD2. The V gene end was trimmed by 1 base and the J gene end by 3 bases; junction bases not matched to a gene: 13. The CDR3 sequence is 20 residues long. Germline-derived CDR1 and CDR2 are SGHRS and YFSETQ. The CDR3, as DNA: TGCGCCAGCAGCTTGAGTTCTAAACGACTAGCGGGAGAGCACACCGGGGAGCTGTTTTTT. This codes for CASSLSSKRLAGEHTGELFF.

Of note for this clonotype: Given a much more abundant clone one base away, this may be a read error. The V gene is TRBV12-3 or TRBV12-4, the J gene TRBJ2-1; D unclear. The CDR3 loop spans 10 amino acids. Trimming took 8 bases from V and 9 from J, leaving 8 bases between them. The CDR3 nucleotides read TGTGCCAGCGGTAAAGGTGAGCAGTTCTTC. Amino acids: CASGKGEQFF.

This chain uses TRBV4-1 with TRBJ2-2, with a tentative D call TRBD1 (6 bases). The CDR3 totals 16 residues. Trimming took 0 bases from V and 5 from J, leaving 13 bases between them. Germline loops: CDR1 MGHRA, CDR2 YSYEKL. The CDR3 DNA sequence: TGCGCCAGCAGCCAAGATCCGGGACACTCAACCGGGGAGCTGTTTTTT. It translates to CASSQDPGHSTGELFF.

The genes are TRBV12-3 or TRBV12-4 and TRBJ2-7, with 9 nucleotides matching TRBD1. Unmatched junction bases numbered 6, after V lost 6 bases and J lost 3 bases. The CDR3 has 14 amino acids. In nucleotides, the CDR3 is TGTGCCAGCAGATTCCGGGACAGGGTCTACGAGCAGTACTTC. This gives the protein CASRFRDRVYEQYF.

This clonotype showed up many times. The chain joins TRBV7-9 to TRBJ2-7; no firm D call. The CDR3 length is 13 residues. Germline-derived CDR1 and CDR2 are SEHNR and FQNEAQ (reference sequence). The V end was cut by 5 bases, the J end by 4 bases, with 12 bases between. The CDR3 region is CASSPDVKYEQYF. The CDR3 nucleotides are TGTGCCAGCAGCCCCGACGTGAAGTACGAGCAGTACTTC.

The sample holds many counts of this clonotype. The V and J genes are TRBV30 and TRBJ2-7; TRBD2 matches 10 bases. This CDR3 is built from 15 residues. V trimming: 3 bases; J trimming: 2 bases; junction bases outside the gene matches: 7. CDR1 and CDR2 from the germline V gene are GTSNPN and SVGIG (reference sequence). Written as DNA, the CDR3 is TGTGCCTGGAGCCCTTTAGCGGGGGGCCCCTACGAGCAGTACTTC. Its protein is CAWSPLAGGPYEQYF. Filled out from reference TRBV30 and TRBJ2-7, the complete variable domain reads SQTIHQWPATLVQPVGSPLSLECTVEGTSNPNLYWYRQAAGRGLQLLFYSVGIGQISSEVPQNLSASRPQDRQFILSSKKLLLSDSGFYLCAWSPLAGGPYEQYFGPGTRLTVT.

This clonotype was observed a handful of times. Here the CDR3 reads CSARAGTSSGLIQQYF. The CDR3 DNA is TGCAGTGCTAGAGCCGGGACTTCGTCCGGCCTAATTCAGCAGTACTTC. The chain has TRBV20-1 and TRBJ2-7, with TRBD2 as a possible D gene (6 bases). This CDR3 spans 16 amino acids. The germline gives CDR1 DFQATT, CDR2 SNEGSKA (reference sequence). The germline V and J ends were trimmed by 1 base and 8 bases, with 24 bases remaining between them.